This TCR beta chain was recorded in a study of blood T cells in healthy people across ages. General study points: Age showed a roughly linear inverse relationship with TCR beta diversity per million T cells. With unsorted PBMCs, a conclusive comparison of naive versus antigen-experienced cells was not possible.

The second PCR ran roughly 6 to 12 cycles with a sample-barcoded 5' primer and J-beta primers. One entry per CDR3 protein, called by TCRdb with MiXCR from the 5' RACE reads. The table has 1.5 million or so distinct CDR3 sequences, 42% seen once. This CDR3 contains 18 residues. Losses at the gene ends were 0 bases for V and 10 bases for J; bases not matched to a gene: 15. Germline V gene lookup returns CDR1 MNHEY and CDR2 SVGAGI. To note about this clonotype: No antigen is known for it.

It was 8 to 10 milliliters of peripheral blood that were drawn from each donor. The sequencing sample was made of blood. The rearrangement uses TRBV6-5 and TRBJ1-6; 7 bases match TRBD1. This TCR came from a young woman in good health. CDR3: CASSYSRLLTGDGSPLHF. In nucleotides, the CDR3 is TGTGCCAGCAGTTACTCGAGGTTGCTAACAGGGGACGGATCACCCCTCCACTTT.